This T cell receptor (beta chain) stems from a study of blood T cell repertoires in COVID-19. Study-level information: The study drew acute and convalescent COVID-19 samples from the United States, Italy and Spain. T cells, B-cell-depleted T cells, or PBMCs provided the cDNA or gDNA that served as material.

The CDR3 extends over 15 amino acids. Looked up from germline, CDR1 is MDHEN and CDR2 is SYDVKM. V was pared by 5 bases and J by 3 bases, with 14 bases between. Source study methods: Reference gene primers were amplified, and this amplification served to estimate nucleated cell counts. Some clones are missing from TCRdb's copy, which holds only in-frame ones; the method was immunoSEQ multiplex PCR. V and J calls and clone size are those listed in that table; D and trimming were worked out from the DNA. The sample records approximately 180,000 clones, 80% to 90% being singletons. This clone has more than one count but fewer than ten.

The chain has TRBV28 and TRBJ1-5; D not resolved. This TCR was recovered from a human donor with active or convalescent COVID-19. The donor label of this sample is uncertain. The source material was peripheral blood. The DNA for the CDR3 is TGTGCCAGCAGTGACCGGGTAATTGACAATCAGCCCCAGCATTTT. As protein: CASSDRVIDNQPQHF.